This is a list of T cell receptor beta chains from one sample in a study of T cells in Graves' hyperthyroidism and ophthalmopathy. TCRdb reprocessed the multiplex PCR reads with MiXCR, giving one entry per CDR3 protein. The sample has hundreds of thousands of distinct CDR3 sequences, 35% to 40% seen once. Sample: blood. The receptors derive from a man younger than 35 with Graves' hyperthyroidism. Both conserved end residues are part of each CDR3. A D gene is named only where the DNA matches it firmly. Only some rows state a clone size, as once, few, many or a class for expanded clones.

CASKQALGETGELFF TGCGCCAGCAAGCAGGCCCTAGGGGAGACCGGGGAGCTGTTTTTT NA TRBJ2-2 NA TRBV5-1
CASSRERGPSYEQYF TGTGCCAGTAGTAGGGAGCGGGGCCCTTCCTACGAGCAGTACTTC NA TRBJ2-7 TRBD2 TRBV19
CASSPGTLAGGTEAFF TGTGCCAGCTCACCGGGAACACTCGCCGGTGGGACTGAAGCTTTCTTT many TRBJ1-1 NA TRBV9
CATSDLQPGTNTGELFF TGTGCCACCAGTGATTTGCAGCCGGGTACGAACACCGGGGAGCTGTTTTTT few TRBJ2-2 NA TRBV24-1
CSASGGAGELYF TGCAGCGCTTCAGGGGGGGCCGGGGAGCTGTACTTC NA TRBJ2-7 NA TRBV29-1
CASSRTGERSNQPQHF TGTGCCAGCAGTCGGACAGGGGAGCGAAGCAATCAGCCCCAGCATTTT NA TRBJ1-5 TRBD1 TRBV19
CAIWDAGQTNQPQHF TGTGCCATCTGGGACGCGGGGCAGACAAATCAGCCCCAGCATTTT NA TRBJ1-5 NA TRBV10-3
CASSLGTDHTGGTEAFF TGTGCCAGCAGTTTGGGGACTGACCACACAGGGGGCACTGAAGCTTTCTTT NA TRBJ1-1 TRBD1 TRBV6-5
CAKTRGNQPQHF TGTGCCAAGACTCGGGGCAATCAGCCCCAGCATTTT few TRBJ1-5 NA TRBV25-1
CASNKGLIPSGANVLTF TGTGCCAGCAATAAGGGGCTTATTCCCTCTGGGGCCAACGTCCTGACTTTC NA TRBJ2-6 NA TRBV9
CASSEVDGQPQHF TGTGCCAGCAGTGAAGTAGACGGCCAGCCCCAGCATTTT few TRBJ1-5 NA TRBV6-6
CATSSTVNSEAFF TGTGCCACCAGTTCGACGGTAAACTCTGAAGCTTTCTTT many TRBJ1-1 NA TRBV24-1
CASQDPITTGGRGF TGTGCCAGCCAAGACCCCATTACCACAGGGGGAAGAGGCTTC NA TRBJ2-5 TRBD1 TRBV7-2
CASSWGRGHTIYF TGTGCCAGCAGTTGGGGAAGGGGTCACACCATATATTTT NA TRBJ1-3 NA TRBV7-9
CASRYDWEETQYF TGTGCCAGCAGATATGACTGGGAAGAGACCCAGTACTTC few TRBJ2-5 NA TRBV7-9
CASSSQGWVTEAFF TGTGCCAGCAGCTCACAGGGGTGGGTCACTGAAGCTTTCTTT once TRBJ1-1 TRBD1 TRBV13
CAISWTDGGSKFF TGTGCCATCAGTTGGACTGACGGGGGTTCGAAGTTTTTT many TRBJ1-4 NA TRBV10-3
CATSKGMGQPQHF TGTGCCACCAGTAAAGGGATGGGACAGCCCCAGCATTTT many TRBJ1-5 NA TRBV24-1
CAIKRDPLEETQYF TGTGCCATCAAGCGGGACCCCCTGGAGGAGACCCAGTACTTC many TRBJ2-5 TRBD2 TRBV10-3
CASSPGTSGGELFF TGTGCCAGCAGTCCCGGGACTAGCGGCGGGGAGCTGTTTTTT few TRBJ2-2 TRBD2 TRBV6-1
CATSRVGEETQYF TGTGCCACCAGCAGAGTGGGCGAAGAGACCCAGTACTTC many TRBJ2-5 NA TRBV15
CASSLTAGGSYNSPLHF TGCGCCAGCTCCCTTACTGCCGGGGGTTCGTATAATTCACCCCTCCACTTT NA TRBJ1-6 NA TRBV5-1
CAISGRGNEKLFF TGTGCCATCAGTGGGAGAGGGAATGAGAAACTGTTTTTT NA TRBJ1-4 NA TRBV10-3
CASSVTWTDQPQHF TGTGCCAGCAGCGTTACCTGGACGGATCAGCCCCAGCATTTT NA TRBJ1-5 NA TRBV7-9
CASSYLARRWGTEAFF TGTGCCAGCAGTTACTTAGCGAGGAGATGGGGCACTGAAGCTTTCTTT NA TRBJ1-1 NA TRBV6-6
CASSSTVSGELFF TGTGCCAGCAGTTCAACAGTATCCGGGGAGCTGTTTTTT NA TRBJ2-2 NA TRBV12-3/TRBV12-4
CSARGGYSNQPQHF TGCAGTGCTAGGGGGGGTTATAGCAATCAGCCCCAGCATTTT many TRBJ1-5 NA TRBV20-1
CASSLAWAAQETQYF TGTGCCAGCAGCTTAGCGTGGGCGGCCCAAGAGACCCAGTACTTC NA TRBJ2-5 NA TRBV7-9
CASNPRRSGANVLTF TGTGCCAGTAACCCCCGAAGGTCTGGGGCCAACGTCCTGACTTTC many TRBJ2-6 NA TRBV19
CASSYSDTQETQYF TGTGCCAGCAGTTACTCGGACACCCAAGAGACCCAGTACTTC NA TRBJ2-5 NA TRBV6-5
CASSLGTNGDLNTEAFF TGCGCCAGCAGCCTCGGTACCAACGGGGACCTGAACACTGAAGCTTTCTTT NA TRBJ1-1 NA TRBV7-8
CASSLTSTGLYTF TGTGCCAGCAGCTTGACCTCGACAGGCTTATACACCTTC few TRBJ1-2 NA TRBV7-2
CASSVRVSSTDTQYF TGTGCCAGCAGCGTACGGGTGTCTAGCACAGATACGCAGTATTTT NA TRBJ2-3 NA TRBV2
CASRDFDADTQYF TGTGCCAGCAGGGACTTTGATGCAGATACGCAGTATTTT NA TRBJ2-3 NA TRBV25-1
CASSPGQPNEKLFF TGTGCCAGCAGTCCCGGACAGCCGAATGAAAAACTGTTTTTT many TRBJ1-4 NA TRBV5-1
CASSSLGTWHF TGTGCCAGCAGCTCCCTGGGGACTTGGCACTTC few TRBJ2-7 NA TRBV7-2
CASSQDLLAEQYF TGCGCCAGCAGCCAAGATTTGCTAGCCGAGCAGTACTTC few TRBJ2-7 NA TRBV4-1
CASSTIGTSGTETQYF TGTGCCAGCAGCACTATAGGGACTAGCGGGACGGAGACCCAGTACTTC many TRBJ2-5 TRBD2 TRBV14
CASSLVSTSGSYEQYF TGTGCCAGCAGCTTAGTCTCGACTAGCGGGAGCTACGAGCAGTACTTC few TRBJ2-7 TRBD2 TRBV7-2
CASSIVRGQEETQYF TGTGCCAGTAGTATCGTTCGGGGCCAGGAAGAGACCCAGTACTTC NA TRBJ2-5 NA TRBV19
CASTPGQGGGYTF TGTGCCAGCACGCCGGGACAGGGTGGGGGCTACACCTTC few TRBJ1-2 TRBD1 TRBV6-6
CASSQQGASQPQHF TGTGCCAGCAGCCAACAGGGGGCTAGTCAGCCCCAGCATTTT few TRBJ1-5 TRBD1 TRBV7-9
CIERGPYTEAFF TGCATCGAAAGGGGACCCTACACTGAAGCTTTCTTT many TRBJ1-1 NA TRBV29-1
CASSQGGRPSGANVLTF TGCGCCAGCAGCCAAGGCGGCAGGCCCTCTGGGGCCAACGTCCTGACTTTC NA TRBJ2-6 NA TRBV4-1